The 3 T cell receptor beta chains listed next were all sequenced from one sample in a study of control samples from healthy donors and cancer patients. The repertoire was sequenced with immunoSEQ multiplex PCR; TCRdb's copy has only in-frame clones and lacks some. The sample lists roughly 100,000 clones, about 83% occurring once. The specimen sequenced was blood. These receptors all stem from a woman in her fifties or sixties in good health.

This chain joins TRBV2 and TRBJ2-7; 7 bases align to TRBD1. V shed 5 bases, J shed 0 bases, and the junction held 4 bases outside the gene matches. The CDR3 is 14 residues long. The V gene's germline CDR1 is SNHLY and CDR2 FYNNEI. As DNA, the CDR3 is TGTGCCAGCAGTCTACAGGGGATCTCCTACGAGCAGTACTTC. It yields the protein CASSLQGISYEQYF.

This clone was detected only once. The rearrangement links TRBV6-5 to TRBJ1-5; possibly TRBD1 for D (5 bases). The germline CDR1 and CDR2 sequences are MNHEY and SVGAGI. The V gene lost 6 bases and the J gene lost 1 base, with 7 bases spanning the gap. The CDR3 runs to 13 residues. In DNA, the CDR3 is TGTGCCAGCAGCCGGGGGAGCAATCAGCCCCAGCATTTT. Its protein product is CASSRGSNQPQHF.

V gene TRBV24-1 combines with J gene TRBJ1-4; the D gene is possibly TRBD1 (5 bases). The V and J ends lost 9 bases and 6 bases respectively, with 16 bases between them. The length of the CDR3 is 14 residues. Germline V CDR1 and CDR2: KGHDR, SFDVKD. The CDR3 coding sequence is TGTGCCACCTTTCAGGGCCCTTTGGATGAAAAACTGTTTTTT. Translation gives CATFQGPLDEKLFF.